The 11 T cell receptor beta chains below come from one sample, sequenced in a study of CD8+ T cells in alopecia areata. The treatment is: oral pan-JAK inhibitor, 5-10 mg twice daily. Sequencing templates came from extracted RNA that was reverse transcribed into cDNA. Clones were read by immunoSEQ multiplex PCR, and TCRdb kept only the in-frame ones, dropping some. The data show around 300,000 clones, 60% seen once. Sequences were derived from CD4+ T cells sorted from blood, sampled at week 52, from a patient treated with tofacitinib. The receptors shown here come from a human donor with alopecia areata.

In regard to this clone: Distinct nucleotide sequences in the sample also encode this CDR3. The chain joins TRBV5-6 to TRBJ1-2; 8 bases are shared with TRBD1. With V trimmed by 4 bases and J by 3 bases, 2 bases remained unmatched. The V gene's germline CDR1 is SGHDT and CDR2 YYEEEE. The CDR3 has 13 residues. The CDR3 protein is CASSPGQDYGYTF. The CDR3 DNA sequence: TGTGCCAGCAGCCCGGGACAGGACTATGGCTACACCTTC.

The rearrangement joins TRBV2 to TRBJ2-5; D gene ambiguous. V was cut by 8 bases and J by 5 bases, with 9 bases left in between. The CDR3 runs 11 residues. In germline, CDR1 is SNHLY, CDR2 FYNNEI. The CDR3: CASSRKETQYF. In DNA, the CDR3 is TGTGCCAGCTCTAGGAAGGAGACCCAGTACTTC.

CDR3 in amino acids: CAISESPQQYF. CDR3 DNA: TGTGCCATCAGTGAGTCACCGCAGCAGTACTTC. This rearrangement joins TRBV10-3 to TRBJ2-7, with D uncertain. This CDR3 is built from 11 residues. From germline, CDR1 is ENHRY and CDR2 SYGVKD. Trimming took 0 bases from V and 8 from J, leaving 5 bases between them.

The chain couples TRBV30 to TRBJ1-1; a possible D gene is TRBD1 (6 bases). CDR3 size: 14 residues. V gave up 2 bases and J gave up 5 bases, with 15 bases separating them. Per the germline V gene, CDR1 is GTSNPN and CDR2 is SVGIG (reference sequence). This chain's CDR3 is CAWSIGGEGTEAFF. The DNA of the CDR3 is TGTGCCTGGAGTATAGGGGGTGAGGGGACTGAAGCTTTCTTT.

The V call is TRBV30, the J call TRBJ1-1; D remains unclear. This CDR3 spans 13 amino acids. Germline CDR1 reads GTSNPN; CDR2 reads SVGIG (reference sequence). V was clipped by 0 bases and J by 1 base, with 6 bases between them. The CDR3 bases are TGTGCCTGGAGTGTATCTCCGAACACTGAAGCTTTCTTT. Amino acids: CAWSVSPNTEAFF.

The V call is TRBV30, the J call TRBJ1-4; D unresolved. V lost 5 bases and J lost 7, with 14 bases in between. This CDR3 is built from 13 residues. Looked up from germline, CDR1 is GTSNPN and CDR2 is SVGIG (reference sequence). CDR3 bases: TGTGCCTGGTCGTACCTTAAGGCTGAAAAACTGTTTTTT. It translates to CAWSYLKAEKLFF.

This clone was seen a few times. The V call is TRBV6-5, the J call TRBJ2-5, with D tentatively TRBD1 (5 bases). The CDR3 consists of 15 residues. The germline CDR1 and CDR2 sequences are MNHEY and SVGAGI. Trimming took off 2 bases at V and 2 bases at J, with 12 bases between the two ends. The CDR3 region is CASSYTAGLQETQYF. CDR3 in DNA: TGTGCCAGCAGTTACACTGCAGGGTTGCAAGAGACCCAGTACTTC.

This clone is a singleton in its sample. This chain links TRBV7-2 with TRBJ2-3; 8 positions agree with TRBD2. CDR3 length: 15 residues. Germline CDR1 is SGHTA and CDR2 is FQGNSA. The ends lost 7 bases at V and 0 bases at J; junction bases unmatched: 6. For the CDR3, the DNA is TGTGCCAGCAACTCGGAGCGGGGGAGCACAGATACGCAGTATTTT. Its translation: CASNSERGSTDTQYF.

This clone was detected only a few times. The chain employs TRBV5-1 and TRBJ1-2, with D maybe TRBD1 (6 bases). The germline gives CDR1 SGHRS, CDR2 YFSETQ. This CDR3 region has 14 residues. The V gene lost 2 bases and the J gene lost 6 bases, with 14 bases spanning the gap. CDR3 amino acids: CASSFGRGENGYTF. CDR3 bases: TGCGCCAGCAGCTTTGGCAGGGGAGAGAATGGCTACACCTTC. The full variable domain, its missing parts supplied by reference TRBV5-1 and TRBJ1-2, is KAGVTQTPRYLIKTRGQQVTLSCSPISGHRSVSWYQQTPGQGLQFLFEYFSETQRNKGNFPGRFSGRQFSNSRSEMNVSTLELGDSALYLCASSFGRGENGYTFGSGTRLTVV.

This clone turned up a few times. The J gene is TRBJ2-3, the V gene TRBV29-1; perhaps TRBD1 as D (6 bases). Trimming left V 3 bases short and J 4 bases short, with 11 bases between. The CDR3 is 13 amino acids. CDR1 is SQVTM and CDR2 is ANQGSEA in the germline V gene. In DNA form, the CDR3 reads TGCAGCGTTGAGAAGGACAGTGCAGATACGCAGTATTTT. This translates into CSVEKDSADTQYF.

This sequence joins TRBV11-3 and TRBJ2-7; 9 bases are shared with TRBD1. This CDR3 spans 15 amino acids. With V trimmed by 6 bases and J by 3 bases, 9 bases remained unmatched. The germline CDR1 and CDR2 sequences are SGHNT and YENEEA. CDR3 DNA sequence: TGTGCCAGCAGTCCTGACCGGGACAGGGACTACGAGCAGTACTTC. It encodes CASSPDRDRDYEQYF.